Below are 2 T cell receptor beta chains sequenced from a single sample in a study of tumor-infiltrating lymphocytes in primary liver carcinoma. Researchers generated TCR beta cDNA from 500 to 600 ng of total RNA, relying on a constant-region primer. Slightly modified ARM-PCR with three nested multiplex PCR rounds yielded TCR beta libraries. Primers for the first two PCR rounds were TRBV1-TRBV30 forward primers and a C-beta reverse primer (about 9 cycles per round). One entry per CDR3 protein results from TCRdb running MiXCR on the multiplex PCR reads. The table includes 300,000 to 400,000 distinct CDR3 sequences, 55% to 65% detected once. RNA was extracted from whole blood without cell sorting, alongside germline DNA. Sequenced sample: peripheral blood. These receptors were taken from a man aged 40-50 years with primary liver carcinoma and hepatitis B virus infection.

The chain has TRBV14 and TRBJ1-6, with TRBD1 matching over 7 bases. Per germline, CDR1 SGHDN and CDR2 FVKESK. Trimming removed 8 bases from V and 10 bases from J; junction bases left unmatched: 11. CDR3 length equals 14 residues. This chain's CDR3 is CASRVAQGNSPLHF. In DNA, the CDR3 is TGTGCCAGCCGGGTTGCACAGGGGAACTCACCCCTCCACTTT.

Notes on this clonotype: A read error is possible here, since a much larger clone lies one base away. The chain joins TRBV5-4 to TRBJ2-5, with TRBD2 matching over 7 bases. This CDR3 region has 13 residues. The germline V gene encodes CDR1 SGHNT and CDR2 YYREEE (reference sequence). The CDR3: CAISSLAEETQYF. CDR3 nucleotides: TGTGCCATCAGCTCGCTAGCGGAAGAGACCCAGTACTTC.